This T cell receptor beta chain was captured in a study of blood T cell repertoires in COVID-19. This CDR3 contains 15 residues. CDR1 is GTSNPN, CDR2 SVGIG, per germline (reference sequence). J gave up 8 bases and V 2 bases, and 9 bases lay outside the gene matches. Clones were sequenced by immunoSEQ multiplex PCR, and TCRdb holds only the in-frame ones, with some missing. The sample shows 95,000 to 100,000 clones, 75% to 90% of them seen only once. Sequencing used peripheral blood. The genes are TRBV30 and TRBJ1-4; 9 bases fit TRBD1. The clonotype originates from a man at least 80 years old with acute or convalescent COVID-19. The CDR3 protein is CAWSLPGTGLEKLFF. In DNA form, the CDR3 reads TGTGCCTGGAGTCTCCCCGGGACAGGGTTGGAAAAACTGTTTTTT.